This TCR beta chain is drawn from a study of T cell responses to AZD1222 COVID-19 vaccine. Method: immunoSEQ multiplex PCR; TCRdb's copy keeps in-frame clones and lacks some. The sample lists roughly 80,000 clones, approximately 85% occurring once. V shed 9 bases and J shed 4 bases, with 13 bases lying between them. Germline assignment: CDR1 SNHLY and CDR2 FYNNEI. This CDR3 contains 13 residues. Study-level findings and limits: Just a handful of AZD1222 recipients tested seropositive at baseline. Following two doses of AZD1222, Spike-specific TCR breadth and depth rose.

Turning to this clone: Its antigen remains unknown.

V and J are TRBV2 and TRBJ2-4; possible D gene TRBD1, 6 bases. The starting material was peripheral blood, obtained on day 0 of MenACWY control vaccination. The origin of this receptor is an adult in good health. CDR3 nucleotides: TGTGCCAGTGCACCCCAGGGGAAAAACATTCAGTACTTC. Its translation: CASAPQGKNIQYF.